This TCR beta chain was recovered during a study of blood T cell repertoires in COVID-19. About the research overall: Some COVID-19 samples were acute and others convalescent; all came from the United States, Italy and Spain.

Authors' data handling: Amplification from reference gene primers served as the basis for estimated nucleated cell counts. Clones were sequenced by immunoSEQ multiplex PCR, and TCRdb holds only the in-frame ones, with some missing. V and J calls and clone size are given by that table; D and trimming were obtained from the DNA. The sample has about 430,000 clones, around nine tenths seen once; the top ten hold approximately 1.5%. This CDR3 region has 15 residues. Looked up from germline, CDR1 is SGHNT and CDR2 is YYREEE (reference sequence). V lost 2 bases to trimming and J lost 8 bases; unmatched junction nucleotides: 8. Participants had their cohort set by participant-reported clinical history. Contact with a PCR-confirmed or clinician-diagnosed COVID-19 case occurred within 2 weeks of entry.

J is TRBJ1-4 and V is TRBV5-4; TRBD1 matches 8 bases. Sequencing used PBMCs or T cells enriched from blood (not recorded which). The sequence was obtained from a woman aged 18-35 years who had been exposed to COVID-19. The CDR3 DNA follows: TGTGCCAGCAGCTTCTCCAGGGGGCTTGACGAAAAACTGTTTTTT. It codes for CASSFSRGLDEKLFF.